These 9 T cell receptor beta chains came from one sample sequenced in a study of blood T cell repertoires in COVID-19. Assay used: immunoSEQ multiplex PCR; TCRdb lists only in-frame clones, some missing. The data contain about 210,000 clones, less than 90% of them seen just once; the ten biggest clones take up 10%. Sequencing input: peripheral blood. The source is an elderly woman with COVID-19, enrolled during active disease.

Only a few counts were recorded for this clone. CDR3 DNA: TGTGCCAGCGGCATCAGGGGTCGCTACGAGCAGTACTTC. It specifies CASGIRGRYEQYF. This rearrangement joins TRBV7-2 to TRBJ2-7, with D possibly matching TRBD1 (6 bases). The CDR3 runs to 13 residues. CDR1 SGHTA and CDR2 FQGNSA come from the germline V gene. The ends were cut back, 8 bases at V and 3 bases at J, with 14 bases in the middle.

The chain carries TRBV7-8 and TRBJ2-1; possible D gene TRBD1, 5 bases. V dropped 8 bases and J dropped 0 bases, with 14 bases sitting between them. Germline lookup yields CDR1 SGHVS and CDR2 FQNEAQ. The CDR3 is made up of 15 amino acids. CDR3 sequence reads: CASRWGTGSYNEQFF. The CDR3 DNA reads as TGTGCCAGCCGTTGGGGAACAGGCTCCTACAATGAGCAGTTCTTC.

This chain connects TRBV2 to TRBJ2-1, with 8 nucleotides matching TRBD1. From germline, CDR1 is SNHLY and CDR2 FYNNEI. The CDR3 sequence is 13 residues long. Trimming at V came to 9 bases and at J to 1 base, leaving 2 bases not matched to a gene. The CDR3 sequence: CASRQGSYNEQFF. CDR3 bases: TGTGCCAGTAGACAGGGGTCCTACAATGAGCAGTTCTTC.

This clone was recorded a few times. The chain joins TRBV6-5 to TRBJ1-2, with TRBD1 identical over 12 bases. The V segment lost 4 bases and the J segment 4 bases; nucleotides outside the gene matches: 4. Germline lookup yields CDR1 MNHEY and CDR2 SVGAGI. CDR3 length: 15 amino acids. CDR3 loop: CASSWGQGASYGYTF. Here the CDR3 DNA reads TGTGCCAGCAGTTGGGGACAGGGGGCAAGCTATGGCTACACCTTC.

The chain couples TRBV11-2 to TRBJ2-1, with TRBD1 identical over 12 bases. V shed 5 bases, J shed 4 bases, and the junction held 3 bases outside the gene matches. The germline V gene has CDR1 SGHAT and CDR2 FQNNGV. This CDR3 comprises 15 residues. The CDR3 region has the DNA TGTGCCAGCAGCCAGGGACAGGGGGCATACAATGAGCAGTTCTTC. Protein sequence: CASSQGQGAYNEQFF.

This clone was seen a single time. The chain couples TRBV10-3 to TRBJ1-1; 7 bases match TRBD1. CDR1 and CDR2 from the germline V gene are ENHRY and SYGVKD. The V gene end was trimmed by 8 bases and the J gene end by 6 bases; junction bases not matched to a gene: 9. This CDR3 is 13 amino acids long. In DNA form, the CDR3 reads TGTGCCATCCGTGGGGACAGTGCGTCTGAAGCTTTCTTT. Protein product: CAIRGDSASEAFF.

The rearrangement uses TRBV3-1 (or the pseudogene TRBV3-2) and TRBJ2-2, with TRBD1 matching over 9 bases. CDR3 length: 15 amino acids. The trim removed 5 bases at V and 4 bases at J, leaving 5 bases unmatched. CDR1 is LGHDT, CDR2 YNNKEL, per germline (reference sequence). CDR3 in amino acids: CASSSRDRVTGELFF. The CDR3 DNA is TGTGCCAGCAGCAGCCGGGACAGGGTCACCGGGGAGCTGTTTTTT.

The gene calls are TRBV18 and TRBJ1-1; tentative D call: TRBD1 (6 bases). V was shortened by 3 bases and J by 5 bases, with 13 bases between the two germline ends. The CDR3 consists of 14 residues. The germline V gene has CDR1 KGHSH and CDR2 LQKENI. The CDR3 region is CASSPGGARTEAFF. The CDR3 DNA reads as TGTGCCAGCTCACCGGGGGGGGCGCGGACTGAAGCTTTCTTT.

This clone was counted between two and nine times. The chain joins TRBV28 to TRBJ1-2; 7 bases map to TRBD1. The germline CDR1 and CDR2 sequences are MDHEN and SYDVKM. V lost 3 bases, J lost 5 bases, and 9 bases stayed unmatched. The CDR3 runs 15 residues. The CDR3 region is CASSFGWGQTYGYTF. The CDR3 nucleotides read TGTGCCAGCAGTTTTGGTTGGGGACAGACTTATGGCTACACCTTC.